This passage covers 23 T cell receptor beta chains from one sample sequenced in a study of beta chain features in type 1 diabetes. The study's findings and limits: Shorter TCRB CDR3s, moderately but significantly so, marked every one of the four CD4+ subsets in Type 1 diabetes patients.

Since all of the isolated RNA was reverse transcribed, expressed TCRB transcripts were what got sequenced. Libraries were prepared by immunoSEQ multiplex PCR; TCRdb keeps only in-frame clonotypes and omits some of them. Of about 370,000 clones in the sample, over 8.5% are singletons; the top ten hold 0.45% to 0.65%. No antigen has been identified for these receptors. The material sequenced was central memory CD4+ T cells from blood. These receptors were obtained from a man younger than 40 with type 1 diabetes.

This clone showed up many times. The rearrangement joins TRBV28 to TRBJ2-2; D is unclear. CDR1 MDHEN and CDR2 SYDVKM come from the germline V gene. This CDR3 contains 15 residues. The germline V and J ends were trimmed by 5 bases and 0 bases, with 10 bases remaining between them. The CDR3 reads CASSPPDANTGELFF. CDR3 nucleotides: TGTGCCAGCAGTCCCCCAGATGCGAACACCGGGGAGCTGTTTTTT.

The genes are TRBV5-6 and TRBJ2-7; 9 nucleotides match TRBD1. V was clipped by 4 bases and J by 4 bases; unmatched bases: 6. CDR3 length: 14 amino acids. CDR1 and CDR2 from the germline V gene are SGHDT and YYEEEE. DNA for the CDR3: TGTGCCAGCAGCCCCGGGACAGGGAGGTACGAGCAGTACTTC. Translated: CASSPGTGRYEQYF.

This clone was found a few times. The rearrangement joins TRBV4-2 to TRBJ1-5, with D possibly matching TRBD1 (5 bases). Trimming stripped 1 base from V and 0 bases from J, with 10 bases between. Germline V gene lookup returns CDR1 LGHNA and CDR2 YNFKEQ. This CDR3 has 16 residues. In DNA, the CDR3 is TGTGCCAGCAGCCAAGCCCAGGGTTATAGCAATCAGCCCCAGCATTTT. Its translation is CASSQAQGYSNQPQHF.

This clone was seen only a few times. The chain is built from TRBV28 and TRBJ2-7; either TRBD1 or TRBD2 may supply D (5 bases each). This CDR3 is 13 amino acids long. Between the trimmed V and J ends, which lost 7 bases and 2 bases, there was a span of 12 bases. Germline lookup yields CDR1 MDHEN and CDR2 SYDVKM. The CDR3 coding sequence is TGTGCCAGCACCTCCGGGACCGCCTACGAGCAGTACTTC. It codes for CASTSGTAYEQYF.

In its sample, this clone was seen a few times. J is TRBJ1-1 and V is TRBV18, with TRBD1 matching over 9 bases. With 3 bases clipped from V and 5 bases from J, the junction kept 4 bases outside the gene matches. The germline V gene encodes CDR1 KGHSH and CDR2 LQKENI. The CDR3 has 14 amino acids. This CDR3 is CASSPDRGWTEAFF. DNA for the CDR3: TGTGCCAGCTCACCGGACAGGGGTTGGACTGAAGCTTTCTTT.

This chain links TRBV4-2 with TRBJ1-1, with unresolved D. This CDR3 is 13 amino acids long. Germline CDR1 reads LGHNA; CDR2 reads YNFKEQ. Trimming took 0 bases from V and 6 from J, leaving 8 bases between them. The CDR3 DNA reads as TGTGCCAGCAGCCAAGATCCAAGCGCTGAAGCTTTCTTT. This encodes CASSQDPSAEAFF.

CDR3 sequence reads: CASSFNSQNIQYF. As DNA, the CDR3 is TGTGCCAGCAGCTTTAACAGTCAAAACATTCAGTACTTC. This chain links TRBV7-2 with TRBJ2-4; no clear D gene. The CDR3 has 13 amino acids. Trimming pared 3 bases from V and 5 bases from J, leaving 8 bases between. Per germline, CDR1 SGHTA and CDR2 FQGNSA.

The chain joins TRBV7-2 to TRBJ1-4; tentative D call: TRBD1 (5 bases). V was cut by 4 bases and J by 7 bases, with 10 bases left in between. The germline V gene encodes CDR1 SGHTA and CDR2 FQGNSA. This CDR3 comprises 13 residues. CDR3 bases: TGTGCCAGCAGCTGGGGTGGGGGTGAAAAACTGTTTTTT. Protein sequence: CASSWGGGEKLFF.

The chain recombines TRBV5-1 with TRBJ2-1; tentatively, D is TRBD1 (5 bases). Germline V CDR1 and CDR2: SGHRS, YFSETQ. This CDR3 spans 15 amino acids. Trimming removed 0 bases from V and 4 bases from J, with 11 bases in between. For the CDR3, the DNA is TGCGCCAGCAGCTTGGCCCAGGGTGGGTACAATGAGCAGTTCTTC. Protein: CASSLAQGGYNEQFF.

At least ten counts were recorded for this clone. The chain joins TRBV2 to TRBJ2-1; D might be TRBD1 or TRBD2, each matching 5 bases. The CDR3 covers 13 residues. Germline CDR1 and CDR2: SNHLY and FYNNEI. V was trimmed by 8 bases and J by 3 bases, leaving 11 bases between them. The CDR3 nucleotides read TGTGCCAGCGTGGGGGAAATCTACAATGAGCAGTTCTTC. The encoded protein is CASVGEIYNEQFF.

The genes are TRBV5-1 and TRBJ2-7; 8 bases agree with TRBD1. V dropped 4 bases and J dropped 2; count of bases not matched to a gene: 5. Germline V gene lookup returns CDR1 SGHRS and CDR2 YFSETQ. The CDR3 covers 14 residues. In nucleotides, the CDR3 is TGCGCCAGCAGCCCCCCGGGACAGGCCTACGAGCAGTACTTC. Amino acid sequence: CASSPPGQAYEQYF. Using reference TRBV5-1 and TRBJ2-7 for the parts outside the CDR3, the full variable domain is KAGVTQTPRYLIKTRGQQVTLSCSPISGHRSVSWYQQTPGQGLQFLFEYFSETQRNKGNFPGRFSGRQFSNSRSEMNVSTLELGDSALYLCASSPPGQAYEQYFGPGTRLTVT.

The table lists this clone with many counts. The V gene is TRBV4-3, the J gene TRBJ2-7; 7 positions agree with TRBD1. V dropped 6 bases and J dropped 5; count of bases not matched to a gene: 10. This CDR3 has 14 amino acids. CDR1 LGHNA and CDR2 YSLEER come from the germline V gene. The CDR3 region has the DNA TGCGCCAGCAGAGAGAGACAGGGCATCCACGAGCAGTACTTC. Translation: CASRERQGIHEQYF.

The V call is TRBV18, the J call TRBJ2-7; TRBD1 matches 7 bases. This CDR3 has 14 residues. V lost 4 bases and J lost 2; bases outside the gene matches: 5. Per germline, CDR1 KGHSH and CDR2 LQKENI. CDR3 bases: TGTGCCAGCTCACTAAGGCAGGGGGCCTACGAGCAGTACTTC. Residues: CASSLRQGAYEQYF. The full variable domain, with the rest looked up from reference TRBV18 and TRBJ2-7, is NAGVMQNPRHLVRRRGQEARLRCSPMKGHSHVYWYRQLPEEGLKFMVYLQKENIIDESGMPKERFSAEFPKEGPSILRIQQVVRGDSAAYFCASSLRQGAYEQYFGPGTRLTVT.

The sample holds a few counts of this clone. The chain couples TRBV5-4 to TRBJ2-5, with a weak D call TRBD1 (6 bases). The assigned J gene may be wrong: the sequence end matches TRBJ2-7 better. Germline loops: CDR1 SGHNT, CDR2 YYREEE (reference sequence). The CDR3 is 15 residues long. The CDR3 sequence: CASSLAGESSYEQYF. The CDR3 region has the DNA TGTGCCAGCAGCTTGGCAGGGGAGAGCTCCTACGAGCAGTACTTC.

In this sample, this clone turned up a few times. V and J are TRBV2 and TRBJ2-7; D possibly corresponds to TRBD2 (6 bases). The CDR3 covers 14 residues. The germline CDR1 and CDR2 sequences are SNHLY and FYNNEI. V lost 4 bases to trimming and J lost 5 bases, with 15 bases between them. CDR3 sequence: CASSVRLVDNEQYF. The CDR3 DNA reads as TGTGCCAGCAGTGTACGACTAGTCGACAACGAGCAGTACTTC.

This chain connects TRBV27 to TRBJ2-7, with 8 positions matching TRBD2. CDR3 length equals 16 residues. With V trimmed by 1 base and J by 1 base, 6 bases remained unmatched. The V gene's germline CDR1 is MNHEY and CDR2 SMNVEV (reference sequence). DNA of the CDR3: TGTGCCAGCAGTTTATACGGCGGGAGGTCGTCCTACGAGCAGTACTTC. Translating it yields CASSLYGGRSSYEQYF.

This chain connects TRBV23-1 to TRBJ1-5; D might be TRBD1 (6 bases). TRBV23-1 is filed as an ORF, its function uncertain. V gave up 1 base and J gave up 4 bases, with 11 bases separating them. The CDR3 loop spans 15 amino acids. The CDR3 DNA follows: TGCGCCAGCAGTCAATTGGATCAGGGGAATCAGCCCCAGCATTTT. Protein sequence: CASSQLDQGNQPQHF.

This clone was counted at least ten times. The CDR3 DNA reads as TGTGCCAGCAGGGAGGGGGGCTCAGGCGGCTACACCTTC. This codes for CASREGGSGGYTF. The chain recombines TRBV27 with TRBJ1-2; D may be TRBD1 (6 bases). Germline V gives CDR1 MNHEY, CDR2 SMNVEV (reference sequence). The CDR3 contains 13 residues. Trimming shortened V by 6 bases and J by 8 bases, and 16 bases separated the two germline ends.

The genes are TRBV6-6 and TRBJ1-2; the D gene is possibly TRBD1 (6 bases). The CDR3 is 15 amino acids. Germline V gives CDR1 MNHNY, CDR2 SVGAGI (reference sequence). Trimming removed 2 bases at V and 4 bases at J, with 14 bases between. This CDR3 is CASSYLTGQSYGYTF. The CDR3 DNA follows: TGTGCCAGCAGTTACCTAACCGGACAGTCCTATGGCTACACCTTC.

J is TRBJ1-2 and V is TRBV20-1; D remains ambiguous. The CDR3 loop spans 11 amino acids. Germline CDR1 is DFQATT and CDR2 is SNEGSKA (reference sequence). The ends were cut back, 3 bases at V and 7 bases at J, with 9 bases in the middle. The CDR3 DNA reads TGCAGTGCTAGCCTCAGCAGTGGCTACACCTTC. As protein: CSASLSSGYTF.

The table lists this clone with a few counts. The J gene is TRBJ2-3, the V gene TRBV29-1; D uncertain. V shed 1 base and J shed 4 bases, with 9 bases lying between them. This CDR3 spans 13 amino acids. The germline gives CDR1 SQVTM, CDR2 ANQGSEA. CDR3 sequence reads: CSVEGGVSDTQYF. For the CDR3, the DNA is TGCAGCGTTGAAGGGGGTGTTTCAGATACGCAGTATTTT.

This clone came up a few times. The rearrangement links TRBV10-3 to TRBJ1-2; no clear D. The CDR3 totals 15 residues. Germline V lookup: CDR1 ENHRY, CDR2 SYGVKD. The V end was cut by 1 base, the J end by 2 bases, with 11 bases between. The CDR3 bases are TGTGCCATCAGTGAGTATACCGATCTCAACTATGGCTACACCTTC. The encoded protein is CAISEYTDLNYGYTF.

This clone was observed a handful of times. The V gene is TRBV19, the J gene TRBJ1-1; perhaps TRBD1 as D (5 bases). Germline V gene sequence: CDR1 LNHDA, CDR2 SQIVND (reference sequence). The CDR3 is 13 residues long. V lost 3 bases and J 5 bases, leaving 10 bases between the germline ends. CDR3 bases: TGTGCCAGTAGTATGCAGGGCGTAACTGAAGCTTTCTTT. Amino acids: CASSMQGVTEAFF.